These 12 T cell receptor beta chains were sequenced from one sample in a study of vaccination effects on CD4 cells after COVID-19. Antigen-specific CD4+ T cells were expanded with viral peptide pools in the ViraFEST assay before sequencing. Culture proceeded for 10 days, and CD4+ T cells were then isolated. Absence of prior SARS-CoV-2 infection characterized the vaccine recipients, who showed negative nucleocapsid antibodies. These receptors' targets are unknown. Assay: immunoSEQ multiplex PCR; the TCRdb copy retains only in-frame clones and omits some. This table holds about 25,000 clones, roughly four fifths found once. Sequenced material: CD4+ T cells from PBMCs cultured with SARS-CoV-2 spike peptides, taken before COVID-19 vaccination. These TCRs come from a human donor who received a COVID-19 vaccine.

The chain recombines TRBV7-8 with TRBJ1-4; D not resolved. V lost 2 bases and J lost 5, with 9 bases in between. The CDR3 has 14 residues. Germline CDR1 reads SGHVS; CDR2 reads FQNEAQ. Here the CDR3 reads CASSLQISNEKLFF. The CDR3 DNA is TGTGCCAGCAGCTTACAGATTTCCAATGAAAAACTGTTTTTT.

This chain uses TRBV2 with TRBJ1-2; D not certain. There are 11 residues in the CDR3. Per germline, CDR1 SNHLY and CDR2 FYNNEI. Trimming took 7 bases from V and 2 from J, leaving 5 bases between them. The CDR3 protein is CASTLNYGYTF. The CDR3 DNA reads as TGTGCCAGCACCCTCAACTATGGCTACACCTTC. Full variable domain (missing parts from reference TRBV2 and TRBJ1-2): EPEVTQTPSHQVTQMGQEVILRCVPISNHLYFYWYRQILGQKVEFLVSFYNNEISEKSEIFDDQFSVERPDGSNFTLKIRSTKLEDSAMYFCASTLNYGYTFGSGTRLTVV.

The rearrangement joins TRBV29-1 to TRBJ1-5; maybe TRBD1 (5 bases). The V end was cut by 4 bases, the J end by 5 bases, with 9 bases between. There are 12 residues in the CDR3. Germline values: CDR1 SQVTM, CDR2 ANQGSEA. CDR3 in DNA: TGCAGCGTTGGGGCCAGGGATCAGCCCCAGCATTTT. Translation gives CSVGARDQPQHF.

V and J are TRBV4-1 and TRBJ2-1, with a tentative D call TRBD2 (6 bases). Germline CDR1 is MGHRA and CDR2 is YSYEKL. Trimming stripped 0 bases from V and 3 bases from J, with 12 bases between. The CDR3 extends over 16 amino acids. CDR3 in DNA: TGCGCCAGCAGCCAAGATCTGGAGACTAGCTACAATGAGCAGTTCTTC. It translates to CASSQDLETSYNEQFF.

The chain combines TRBV3-1 (or the pseudogene TRBV3-2) with TRBJ2-1; D not certain. The germline V gene has CDR1 LGHDT and CDR2 YNNKEL (reference sequence). The CDR3 contains 14 residues. V was shortened by 6 bases and J by 0 bases, with 9 bases between the two germline ends. The CDR3, as DNA: TGTGCCAGCAGTAAGACACCCTCCTACAATGAGCAGTTCTTC. It yields the protein CASSKTPSYNEQFF.

This clone was detected only once. The V and J genes are TRBV30 and TRBJ2-2; possibly TRBD1 for D (5 bases). Trimming removed 3 bases from V and 2 bases from J, with 10 bases in between. Germline lookup yields CDR1 GTSNPN and CDR2 SVGIG (reference sequence). This CDR3 is built from 14 residues. The CDR3 region has the DNA TGTGCCTGGAGCCGACAGATAAACACCGGGGAGCTGTTTTTT. This codes for CAWSRQINTGELFF.

This clone has only a few counts. V usage is TRBV19 and J usage is TRBJ2-7, with D unclear. The CDR3 covers 15 residues. Germline V gene lookup returns CDR1 LNHDA and CDR2 SQIVND (reference sequence). With 1 base removed from V and 3 bases from J, the gap between germline ends came to 13 bases. The CDR3 region has the DNA TGTGCCAGTAGTATAGGAAACACGGGTTTCTACGAGCAGTACTTC. Encoded protein: CASSIGNTGFYEQYF.

This clone was counted only a few times. J is TRBJ2-1 and V is TRBV14; 9 bases align to TRBD1. The J segment lost 2 bases and the V segment lost 0 bases, leaving 8 bases of the junction unmatched. This CDR3 spans 18 amino acids. CDR1 SGHDN and CDR2 FVKESK come from the germline V gene. CDR3 DNA: TGTGCCAGCAGCCAAGATCCCCGGGACAGGGATCCCTACAATGAGCAGTTCTTC. This sequence encodes CASSQDPRDRDPYNEQFF.

The chain couples TRBV9 to TRBJ2-1; the match to TRBD2 covers 7 bases. CDR3 length equals 15 residues. CDR1 SGDLS and CDR2 YYNGEE come from the germline V gene. V was clipped by 1 base and J by 6 bases; unmatched bases: 7. The CDR3 sequence is CASSVSGTMANEQFF. CDR3 nucleotide sequence: TGTGCCAGCAGCGTATCCGGGACTATGGCCAATGAGCAGTTCTTC.

The gene calls are TRBV27 and TRBJ1-5; a possible D gene is TRBD1 (6 bases). The V end lost 6 bases, the J end lost 6 bases, and 18 bases lay between the germline ends. The CDR3 length is 15 residues. The germline gives CDR1 MNHEY, CDR2 SMNVEV (reference sequence). CDR3 residues: CASSPIRGGTQPQHF. Written as DNA, the CDR3 is TGTGCCAGCAGCCCCATCAGGGGAGGCACTCAGCCCCAGCATTTT.

V usage is TRBV19 and J usage is TRBJ2-5; no definite D call. The CDR3 sequence is 11 residues long. Germline CDR1 LNHDA, CDR2 SQIVND (reference sequence). With 4 bases removed from V and 5 bases from J, the gap between germline ends came to 5 bases. The CDR3 sequence: CASSSRETQYF. The CDR3 DNA sequence: TGTGCCAGTAGTAGTCGGGAGACCCAGTACTTC.

This chain uses TRBV2 with TRBJ2-5, with D possibly TRBD2 on 5 matching bases. Germline V gene data show CDR1 as SNHLY and CDR2 as FYNNEI. The CDR3 consists of 16 residues. V lost 1 base to trimming and J lost 1 base, with 13 bases between them. The DNA of the CDR3 is TGTGCCAGCAGTGAAGGAGGGCGGATTAGCCAAGAGACCCAGTACTTC. It encodes CASSEGGRISQETQYF. Full variable domain (remainder filled in from reference TRBV2 and TRBJ2-5): EPEVTQTPSHQVTQMGQEVILRCVPISNHLYFYWYRQILGQKVEFLVSFYNNEISEKSEIFDDQFSVERPDGSNFTLKIRSTKLEDSAMYFCASSEGGRISQETQYFGPGTRLLVL.